These T cell receptor beta chains were read from a single sample in a study of technical replicates of blood from a handful of donors. The protocol was immunoSEQ multiplex PCR, while the TCRdb copy is restricted to in-frame clones and leaves out a portion. The sample holds over 30,000 clones; just over 90% are singletons and the top ten take 4.1%. Sequencing was carried out using PBMCs. The receptors stem from a human donor in good health. Some clones in this sample may be carry-over from other donors' samples. CDR3s include the opening cysteine and the closing phenylalanine or tryptophan. A row's size may be missing; if present it is once, few, many or a size class.

size,J,V,CDR3
-,TRBJ2-7,TRBV15,CATSRDEAAEQYF
-,TRBJ1-3,TRBV2,CASSEARVSGNTIYF
-,TRBJ2-5,TRBV27,CASRKGQGTETQYF
-,TRBJ2-2,TRBV5-6,CASSFGQGTFTSGELFF
-,TRBJ1-1,TRBV5-6,CASSTYDRPNTEAFF
-,TRBJ2-3,TRBV5-4,CASSLGEPTDTQYF
once,TRBJ2-7,TRBV21-1,CASSKRQTGPGEQYF
-,TRBJ2-6,TRBV2,CASTRSSGANVLTF
-,TRBJ1-5,TRBV4-2,CASSQGQFSNQPQHF
-,TRBJ1-1,TRBV27,CASSFNSYTEAFF
-,TRBJ2-7,TRBV4-3,CASSQADGGTYEQYF
-,TRBJ2-2,TRBV5-1,CASSSGSGSVSTGELFF
-,TRBJ1-5,TRBV6-5,CASKLQGSNQPQHF